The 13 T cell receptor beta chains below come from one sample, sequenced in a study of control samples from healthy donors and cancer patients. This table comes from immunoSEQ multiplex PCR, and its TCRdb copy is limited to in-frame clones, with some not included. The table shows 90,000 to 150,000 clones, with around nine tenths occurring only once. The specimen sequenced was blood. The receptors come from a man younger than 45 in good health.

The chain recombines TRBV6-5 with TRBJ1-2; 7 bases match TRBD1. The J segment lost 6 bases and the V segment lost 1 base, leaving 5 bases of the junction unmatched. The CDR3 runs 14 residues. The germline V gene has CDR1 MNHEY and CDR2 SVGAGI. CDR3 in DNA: TGTGCCAGCAGTTACTTAGCCGGGACAGATGGCTACACCTTC. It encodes CASSYLAGTDGYTF.

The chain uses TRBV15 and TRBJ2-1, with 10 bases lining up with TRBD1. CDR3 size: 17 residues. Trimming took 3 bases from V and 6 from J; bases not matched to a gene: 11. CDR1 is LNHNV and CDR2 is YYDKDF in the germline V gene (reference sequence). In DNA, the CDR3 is TGTGCCACCAGCAGGTACGGACAGGGGGAGGCATTCAATGAGCAGTTCTTC. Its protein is CATSRYGQGEAFNEQFF.

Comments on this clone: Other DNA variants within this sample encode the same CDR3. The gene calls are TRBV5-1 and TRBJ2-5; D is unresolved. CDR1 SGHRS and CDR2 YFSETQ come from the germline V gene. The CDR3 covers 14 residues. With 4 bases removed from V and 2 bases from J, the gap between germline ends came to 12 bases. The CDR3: CASSPLTGQETQYF. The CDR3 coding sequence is TGCGCCAGCAGCCCCCTGACCGGGCAAGAGACCCAGTACTTC.

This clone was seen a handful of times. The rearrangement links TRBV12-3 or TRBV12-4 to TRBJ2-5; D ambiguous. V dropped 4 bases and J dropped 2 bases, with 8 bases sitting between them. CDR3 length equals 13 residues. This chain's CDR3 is CASSSHSQETQYF. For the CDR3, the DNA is TGTGCCAGCAGTTCTCACTCGCAAGAGACCCAGTACTTC.

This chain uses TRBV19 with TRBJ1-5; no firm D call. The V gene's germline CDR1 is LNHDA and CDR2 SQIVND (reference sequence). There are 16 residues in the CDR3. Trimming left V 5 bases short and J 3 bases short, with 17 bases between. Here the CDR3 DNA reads TGTGCCAGTAGTTCCCCCAGTCGGGCCGCCAATCAGCCCCAGCATTTT. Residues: CASSSPSRAANQPQHF.

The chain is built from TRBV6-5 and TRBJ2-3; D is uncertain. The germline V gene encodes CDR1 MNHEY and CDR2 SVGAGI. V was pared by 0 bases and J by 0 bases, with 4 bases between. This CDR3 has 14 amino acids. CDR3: CASSYSISTDTQYF. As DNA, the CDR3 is TGTGCCAGCAGTTACTCGATTAGCACAGATACGCAGTATTTT.

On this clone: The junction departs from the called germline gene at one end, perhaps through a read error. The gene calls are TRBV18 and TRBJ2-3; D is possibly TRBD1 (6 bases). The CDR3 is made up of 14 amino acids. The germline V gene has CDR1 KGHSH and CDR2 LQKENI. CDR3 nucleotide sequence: TGTGCCAGCTCACCTACAGGGAGCAGAGATACGCAGTATTTT. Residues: CASSPTGSRDTQYF.

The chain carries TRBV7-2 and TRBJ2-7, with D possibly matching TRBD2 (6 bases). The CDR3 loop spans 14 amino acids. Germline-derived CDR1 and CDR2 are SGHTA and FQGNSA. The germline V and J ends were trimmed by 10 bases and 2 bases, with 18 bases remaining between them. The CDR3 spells CATAGGALTYEQYF. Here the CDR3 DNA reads TGTGCCACCGCTGGAGGGGCTCTCACCTACGAGCAGTACTTC.

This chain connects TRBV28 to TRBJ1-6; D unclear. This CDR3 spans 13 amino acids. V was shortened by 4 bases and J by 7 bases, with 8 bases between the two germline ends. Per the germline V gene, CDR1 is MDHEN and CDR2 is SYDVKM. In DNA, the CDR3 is TGTGCCAGCAGTTCAGCGGGGAATTCACCCCTCCACTTT. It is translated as CASSSAGNSPLHF.

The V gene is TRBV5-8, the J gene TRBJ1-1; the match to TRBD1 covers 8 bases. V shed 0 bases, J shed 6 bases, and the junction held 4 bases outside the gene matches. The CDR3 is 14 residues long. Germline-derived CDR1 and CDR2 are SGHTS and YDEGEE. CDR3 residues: CASSLGTGSAEAFF. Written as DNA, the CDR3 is TGTGCCAGCAGCTTGGGGACAGGGTCCGCTGAAGCTTTCTTT.

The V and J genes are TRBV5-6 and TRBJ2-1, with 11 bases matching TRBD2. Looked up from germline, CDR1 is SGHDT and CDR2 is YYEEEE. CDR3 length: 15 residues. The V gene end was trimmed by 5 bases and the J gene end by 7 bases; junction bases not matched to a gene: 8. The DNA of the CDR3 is TGTGCCAGCAGGGTCGGGCTAGCGGGGGGAAATGAGCAGTTCTTC. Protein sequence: CASRVGLAGGNEQFF.

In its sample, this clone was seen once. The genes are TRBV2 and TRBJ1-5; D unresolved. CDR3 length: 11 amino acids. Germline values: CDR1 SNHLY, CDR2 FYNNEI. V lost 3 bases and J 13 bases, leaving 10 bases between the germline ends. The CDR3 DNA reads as TGTGCCAGCAGTGAGGACCTCAGACAGCATTTT. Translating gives CASSEDLRQHF.

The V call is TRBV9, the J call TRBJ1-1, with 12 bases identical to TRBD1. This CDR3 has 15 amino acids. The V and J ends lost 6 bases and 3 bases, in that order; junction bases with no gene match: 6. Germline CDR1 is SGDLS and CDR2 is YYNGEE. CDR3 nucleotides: TGTGCCAGCACCCGGGACAGGGGGCGCCACACTGAAGCTTTCTTT. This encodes CASTRDRGRHTEAFF. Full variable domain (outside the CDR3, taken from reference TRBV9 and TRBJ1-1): DSGVTQTPKHLITATGQRVTLRCSPRSGDLSVYWYQQSLDQGLQFLIQYYNGEERAKGNILERFSAQQFPDLHSELNLSSLELGDSALYFCASTRDRGRHTEAFFGQGTRLTVV.